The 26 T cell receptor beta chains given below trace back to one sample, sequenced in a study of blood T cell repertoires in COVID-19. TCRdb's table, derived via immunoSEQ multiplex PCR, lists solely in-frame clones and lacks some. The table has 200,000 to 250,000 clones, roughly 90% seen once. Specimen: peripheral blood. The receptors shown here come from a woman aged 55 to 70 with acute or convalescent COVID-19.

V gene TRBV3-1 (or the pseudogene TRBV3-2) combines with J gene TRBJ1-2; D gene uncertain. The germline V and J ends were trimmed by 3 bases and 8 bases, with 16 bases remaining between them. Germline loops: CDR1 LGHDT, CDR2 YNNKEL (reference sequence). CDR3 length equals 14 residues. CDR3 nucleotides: TGTGCCAGCAGCCAGACATCCACCGCGGGCGGCTACACCTTC. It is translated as CASSQTSTAGGYTF.

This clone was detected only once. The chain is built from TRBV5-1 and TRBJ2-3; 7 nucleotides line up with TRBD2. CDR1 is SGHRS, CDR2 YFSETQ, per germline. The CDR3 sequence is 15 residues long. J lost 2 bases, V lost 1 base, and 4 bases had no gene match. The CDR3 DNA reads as TGCGCCAGCAGCTTGACGGGGAGGGACACAGATACGCAGTATTTT. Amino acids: CASSLTGRDTDTQYF.

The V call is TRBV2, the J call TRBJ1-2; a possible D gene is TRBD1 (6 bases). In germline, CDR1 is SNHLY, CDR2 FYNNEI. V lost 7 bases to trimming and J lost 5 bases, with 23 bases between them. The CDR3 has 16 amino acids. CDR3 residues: CASTKSAPGQPYGYTF. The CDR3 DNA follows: TGTGCCAGCACCAAAAGTGCCCCGGGACAACCATATGGCTACACCTTC.

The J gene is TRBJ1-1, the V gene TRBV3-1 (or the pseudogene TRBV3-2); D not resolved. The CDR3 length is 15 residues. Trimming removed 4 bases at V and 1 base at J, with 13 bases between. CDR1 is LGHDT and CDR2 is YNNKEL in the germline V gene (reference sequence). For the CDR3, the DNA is TGTGCCAGCAGCCCTCCCGGGTCTCGGAACACTGAAGCTTTCTTT. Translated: CASSPPGSRNTEAFF.

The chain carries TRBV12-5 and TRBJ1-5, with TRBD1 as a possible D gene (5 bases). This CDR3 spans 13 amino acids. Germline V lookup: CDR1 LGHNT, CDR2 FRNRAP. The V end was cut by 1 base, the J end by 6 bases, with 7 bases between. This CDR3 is CASGLEGAQPQHF. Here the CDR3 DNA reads TGTGCTAGTGGTTTGGAAGGGGCTCAGCCCCAGCATTTT. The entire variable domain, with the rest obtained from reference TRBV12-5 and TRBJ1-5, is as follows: DARVTQTPRHKVTEMGQEVTMRCQPILGHNTVFWYRQTMMQGLELLAYFRNRAPLDDSGMPKDRFSAEMPDATLATLKIQPSEPRDSAVYFCASGLEGAQPQHFGDGTRLSIL.

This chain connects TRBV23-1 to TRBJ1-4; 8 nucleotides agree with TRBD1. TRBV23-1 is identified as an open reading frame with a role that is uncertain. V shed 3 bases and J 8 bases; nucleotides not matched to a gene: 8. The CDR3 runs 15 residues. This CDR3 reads CASSQSGTGGEKLFF. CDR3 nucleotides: TGCGCCAGCAGTCAGTCCGGGACAGGAGGGGAAAAACTGTTTTTT.

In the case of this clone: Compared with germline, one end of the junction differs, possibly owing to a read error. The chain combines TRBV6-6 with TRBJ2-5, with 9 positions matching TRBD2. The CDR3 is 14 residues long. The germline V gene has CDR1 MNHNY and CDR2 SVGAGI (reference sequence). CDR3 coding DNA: TGTGCCAGCAGTTACTCGTCAGCGGGGGGCCTCCTAGACTTC. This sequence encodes CASSYSSAGGLLDF.

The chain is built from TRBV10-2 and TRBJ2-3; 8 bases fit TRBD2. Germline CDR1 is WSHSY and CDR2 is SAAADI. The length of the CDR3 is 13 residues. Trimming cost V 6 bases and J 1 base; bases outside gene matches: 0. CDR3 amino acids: CASRAGGTDTQYF. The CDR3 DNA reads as TGCGCCAGCAGAGCGGGGGGCACAGATACGCAGTATTTT.

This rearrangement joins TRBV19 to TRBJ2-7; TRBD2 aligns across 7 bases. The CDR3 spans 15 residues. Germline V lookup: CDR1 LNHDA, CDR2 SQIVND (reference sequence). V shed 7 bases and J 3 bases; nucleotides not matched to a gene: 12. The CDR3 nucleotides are TGTGCCAGTAAAGCCGGGAGGAGGGAAGACTACGAGCAGTACTTC. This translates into CASKAGRREDYEQYF.

The CDR3 DNA reads TGTGCCACCAGTGAGCTCCCCGGCGGGGAAGAGACCCAGTACTTC. This encodes CATSELPGGEETQYF. The chain has TRBV24-1 and TRBJ2-5; D perhaps matches TRBD2 (6 bases). The CDR3 has 15 residues. V lost 4 bases, J lost 3 bases, and 14 bases lay in between. Germline V lookup: CDR1 KGHDR, CDR2 SFDVKD.

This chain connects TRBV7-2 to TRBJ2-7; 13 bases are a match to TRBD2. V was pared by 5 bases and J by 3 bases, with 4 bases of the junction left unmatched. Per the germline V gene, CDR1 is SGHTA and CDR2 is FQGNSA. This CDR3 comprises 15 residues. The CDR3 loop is CASSIGLAGDYEQYF. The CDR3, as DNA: TGTGCCAGCAGCATCGGACTAGCGGGAGACTACGAGCAGTACTTC.

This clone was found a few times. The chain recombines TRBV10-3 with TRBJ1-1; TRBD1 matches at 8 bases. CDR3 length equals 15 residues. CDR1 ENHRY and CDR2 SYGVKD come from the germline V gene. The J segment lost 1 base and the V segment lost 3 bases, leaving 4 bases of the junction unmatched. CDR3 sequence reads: CAISERGQENTEAFF. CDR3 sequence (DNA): TGTGCCATCAGTGAAAGGGGACAGGAGAACACTGAAGCTTTCTTT.

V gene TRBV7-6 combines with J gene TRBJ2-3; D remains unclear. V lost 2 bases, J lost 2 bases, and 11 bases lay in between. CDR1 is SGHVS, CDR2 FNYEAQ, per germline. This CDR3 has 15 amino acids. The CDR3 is CASSLRGDYTDTQYF. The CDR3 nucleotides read TGTGCCAGCAGCTTACGCGGAGATTACACAGATACGCAGTATTTT.

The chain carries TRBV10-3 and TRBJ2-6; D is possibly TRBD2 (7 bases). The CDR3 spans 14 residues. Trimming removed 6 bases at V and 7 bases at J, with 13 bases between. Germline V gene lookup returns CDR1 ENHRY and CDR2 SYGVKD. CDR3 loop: CAIRRGGAANVLTF. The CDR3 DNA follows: TGTGCCATCAGGAGGGGGGGCGCCGCCAACGTCCTGACTTTC.

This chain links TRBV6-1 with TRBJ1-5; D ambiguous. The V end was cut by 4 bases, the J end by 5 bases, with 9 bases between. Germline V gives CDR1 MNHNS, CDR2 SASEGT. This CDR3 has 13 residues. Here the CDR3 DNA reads TGTGCCAGCAGTGTAGCGGCCGATCAGCCCCAGCATTTT. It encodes CASSVAADQPQHF.

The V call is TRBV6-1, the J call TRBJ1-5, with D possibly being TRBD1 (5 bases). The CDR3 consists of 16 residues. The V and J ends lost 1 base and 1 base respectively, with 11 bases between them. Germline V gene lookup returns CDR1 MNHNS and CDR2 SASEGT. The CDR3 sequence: CASSEVGQESNQPQHF. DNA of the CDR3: TGTGCCAGCAGTGAAGTGGGGCAGGAAAGCAATCAGCCCCAGCATTTT.

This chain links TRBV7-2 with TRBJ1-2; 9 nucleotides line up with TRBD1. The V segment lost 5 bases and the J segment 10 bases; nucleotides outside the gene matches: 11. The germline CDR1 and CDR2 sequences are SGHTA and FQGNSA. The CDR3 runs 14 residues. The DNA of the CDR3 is TGTGCCAGCAGCGCCCCGGGACAGGGAAGTCCCTACACCTTC. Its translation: CASSAPGQGSPYTF.

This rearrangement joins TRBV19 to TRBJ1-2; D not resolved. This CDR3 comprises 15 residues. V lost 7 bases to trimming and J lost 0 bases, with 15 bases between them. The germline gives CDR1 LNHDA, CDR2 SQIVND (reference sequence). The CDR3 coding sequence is TGTGCCAGTACGAGTTCGACCGCGGCTAACTATGGCTACACCTTC. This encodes CASTSSTAANYGYTF.

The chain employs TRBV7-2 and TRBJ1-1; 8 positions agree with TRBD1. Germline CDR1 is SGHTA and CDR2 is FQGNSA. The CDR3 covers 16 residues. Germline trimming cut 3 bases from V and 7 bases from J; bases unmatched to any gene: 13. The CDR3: CASSLFASKTGGEAFF. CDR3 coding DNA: TGTGCCAGCAGCTTGTTCGCCTCAAAAACAGGGGGTGAAGCTTTCTTT. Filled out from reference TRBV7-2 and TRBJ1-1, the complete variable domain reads GAGVSQSPSNKVTEKGKDVELRCDPISGHTALYWYRQSLGQGLEFLIYFQGNSAPDKSGLPSDRFSAERTGGSVSTLTIQRTQQEDSAVYLCASSLFASKTGGEAFFGQGTRLTVV.

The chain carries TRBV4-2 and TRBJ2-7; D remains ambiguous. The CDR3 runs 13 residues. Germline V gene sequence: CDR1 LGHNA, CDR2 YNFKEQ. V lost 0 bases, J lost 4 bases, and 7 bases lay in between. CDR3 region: CASSQDPVYEQYF. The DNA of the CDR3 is TGTGCCAGCAGCCAAGATCCCGTGTACGAGCAGTACTTC.

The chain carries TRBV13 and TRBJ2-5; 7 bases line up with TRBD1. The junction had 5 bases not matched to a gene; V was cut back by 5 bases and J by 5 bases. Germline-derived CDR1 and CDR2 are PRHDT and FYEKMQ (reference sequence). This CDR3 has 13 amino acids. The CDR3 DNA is TGTGCCAGCAGCCTCCAGGGGGACGAGACCCAGTACTTC. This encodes CASSLQGDETQYF.

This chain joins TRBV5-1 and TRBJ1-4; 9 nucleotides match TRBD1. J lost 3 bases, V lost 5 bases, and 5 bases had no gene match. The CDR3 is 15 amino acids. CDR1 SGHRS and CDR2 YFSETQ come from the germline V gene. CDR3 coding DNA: TGCGCCAGCAGTCGACAGGGGGGAGCTAATGAAAAACTGTTTTTT. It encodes CASSRQGGANEKLFF.

CDR3 residues: CASSPKAGGTYEQYF. CDR3 DNA: TGTGCCAGCAGCCCAAAAGCGGGGGGGACCTACGAGCAGTACTTC. The chain uses TRBV11-2 and TRBJ2-7, with 10 bases aligning to TRBD2. Per germline, CDR1 SGHAT and CDR2 FQNNGV. CDR3 length: 15 amino acids. With 5 bases clipped from V and 2 bases from J, the junction kept 6 bases outside the gene matches.

The CDR3 loop is CASSRTSGNTDTQYF. The DNA of the CDR3 is TGTGCCAGTAGTAGGACTAGCGGAAACACAGATACGCAGTATTTT. V is TRBV19 and J is TRBJ2-3; 10 positions agree with TRBD2. V trimming: 4 bases; J trimming: 2 bases; junction bases outside the gene matches: 3. Germline V gives CDR1 LNHDA, CDR2 SQIVND (reference sequence). The CDR3 extends over 15 amino acids.

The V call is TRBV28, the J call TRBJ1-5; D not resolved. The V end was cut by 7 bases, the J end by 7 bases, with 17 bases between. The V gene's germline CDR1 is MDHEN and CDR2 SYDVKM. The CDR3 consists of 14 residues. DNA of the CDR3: TGTGCCAGCACCCCCGGGATAACCCCGCAGCCCCAGCATTTT. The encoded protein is CASTPGITPQPQHF.

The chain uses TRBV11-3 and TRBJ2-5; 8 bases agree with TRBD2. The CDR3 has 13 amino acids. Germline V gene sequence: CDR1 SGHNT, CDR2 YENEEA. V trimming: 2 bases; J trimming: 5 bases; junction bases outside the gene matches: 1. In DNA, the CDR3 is TGTGCCAGCAGCTTATCGGGAGGGGAGACCCAGTACTTC. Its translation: CASSLSGGETQYF.